This T cell receptor beta chain was recovered during a study of blood T cell repertoires in COVID-19. On the study more broadly: Acute-phase and convalescent COVID-19 samples originated in the United States, Italy and Spain. Sources were T cells, B-cell-depleted T cells, or PBMCs; the material itself was cDNA or gDNA.

Germline V gives CDR1 MDHEN, CDR2 SYDVKM. CDR3 length equals 15 residues. The J segment lost 6 bases and the V segment lost 5 bases, leaving 9 bases of the junction unmatched. In the original analysis: Estimates of nucleated cell counts were drawn from the amplification of reference gene primers. The protocol was immunoSEQ multiplex PCR, while the TCRdb copy is restricted to in-frame clones and leaves out a portion. V and J calls plus clone size are reproduced from that table; the DNA served to infer D and trimming. The data show more than 250,000 clones, about 86% seen once. The J gene is TRBJ1-1, the V gene TRBV28; 10 positions agree with TRBD1. This clonotype originated in a young man with active or convalescent COVID-19. The material sequenced was peripheral blood. The CDR3 reads CASSPGTGEVAEAFF. CDR3 in DNA: TGTGCCAGCAGTCCTGGGACAGGGGAGGTGGCTGAAGCTTTCTTT.